This is a list of T cell receptor beta chains from one sample in a study of blood T cell repertoires in COVID-19. Some clones are missing from TCRdb's copy, which holds only in-frame ones; the method was immunoSEQ multiplex PCR. The table records about 190,000 clones, roughly 90% of them present only once. Sequences were obtained from peripheral blood. These receptors all come from a man aged 40-49 years with acute or convalescent COVID-19. Both conserved end residues are part of each CDR3. A D gene is named only where the DNA matches it firmly. The size entry is marked missing in some rows and otherwise reads once, few, many or a size class.

V gene: TRBV2
D gene: TRBD2
CDR3 length: 13
J gene: TRBJ2-2
clone size: -
CDR3 protein: CASRGTSAGELFF
CDR3 DNA: TGTGCCAGCAGGGGGACTAGCGCCGGGGAGCTGTTTTTT

V gene: TRBV6-1
D gene: TRBD1
CDR3 length: 17
J gene: TRBJ2-2
clone size: -
CDR3 protein: CASSEQAGTVNTGELFF
CDR3 DNA: TGTGCCAGCAGTGAGCAAGCCGGGACAGTGAACACCGGGGAGCTGTTTTTT

V gene: TRBV14
D gene: -
CDR3 length: 14
J gene: TRBJ2-2
clone size: -
CDR3 protein: CASPRGVGPGELFF
CDR3 DNA: TGTGCCAGCCCCAGGGGAGTCGGCCCCGGGGAGCTGTTTTTT

V gene: TRBV11-2
D gene: -
CDR3 length: 11
J gene: TRBJ2-1
clone size: -
CDR3 protein: CASSTVGKQFF
CDR3 DNA: TGTGCCAGCAGTACCGTGGGCAAGCAGTTCTTC

V gene: TRBV5-1
D gene: TRBD2
CDR3 length: 13
J gene: TRBJ2-1
clone size: -
CDR3 protein: CASSRGDGGDQFF
CDR3 DNA: TGCGCCAGCAGCCGGGGGGATGGGGGTGATCAGTTCTTC

V gene: TRBV27
D gene: TRBD1
CDR3 length: 16
J gene: TRBJ2-1
clone size: -
CDR3 protein: CASSWGQVFSYNEQFF
CDR3 DNA: TGTGCCAGCAGTTGGGGACAGGTGTTCTCCTACAATGAGCAGTTCTTC

V gene: TRBV9
D gene: TRBD1
CDR3 length: 15
J gene: TRBJ2-7
clone size: -
CDR3 protein: CASSVGRTGVYEQYF
CDR3 DNA: TGTGCCAGCAGCGTAGGCCGCACAGGGGTCTACGAGCAGTACTTC

V gene: TRBV25-1
D gene: -
CDR3 length: 14
J gene: TRBJ1-1
clone size: -
CDR3 protein: CASSRGVMNTEAFF
CDR3 DNA: TGTGCCAGCAGCCGCGGAGTTATGAACACTGAAGCTTTCTTT

V gene: TRBV28
D gene: TRBD1
CDR3 length: 15
J gene: TRBJ2-3
clone size: -
CDR3 protein: CASSFGTGGSDTQYF
CDR3 DNA: TGTGCCAGCAGTTTTGGGACAGGGGGATCAGATACGCAGTATTTT

V gene: TRBV5-1
D gene: TRBD2
CDR3 length: 14
J gene: TRBJ2-3
clone size: -
CDR3 protein: CASSSAGATDTQYF
CDR3 DNA: TGCGCCAGCAGCTCCGCGGGAGCCACAGATACGCAGTATTTT

V gene: TRBV18
D gene: -
CDR3 length: 14
J gene: TRBJ2-1
clone size: -
CDR3 protein: CASSTNRQDNEQFF
CDR3 DNA: TGTGCCAGCTCCACCAACCGGCAGGACAATGAGCAGTTCTTC

V gene: TRBV29-1
D gene: TRBD2
CDR3 length: 14
J gene: TRBJ2-1
clone size: -
CDR3 protein: CSVGNGGAYNEQFF
CDR3 DNA: TGCAGCGTTGGGAACGGGGGGGCCTACAATGAGCAGTTCTTC

V gene: TRBV14
D gene: TRBD1
CDR3 length: 13
J gene: TRBJ2-7
clone size: -
CDR3 protein: CASSRIQGYEQYF
CDR3 DNA: TGTGCCAGCAGCCGCATACAGGGGTACGAGCAGTACTTC

V gene: TRBV6-4
D gene: -
CDR3 length: 14
J gene: TRBJ2-3
clone size: -
CDR3 protein: CASSLVEGADTQYF
CDR3 DNA: TGTGCCAGCAGTCTAGTCGAGGGAGCAGATACGCAGTATTTT

V gene: TRBV9
D gene: -
CDR3 length: 15
J gene: TRBJ2-7
clone size: -
CDR3 protein: CASSVDGRGGSEQYF
CDR3 DNA: TGTGCCAGCAGCGTAGATGGGAGGGGGGGCTCTGAGCAGTACTTC

V gene: TRBV27
D gene: TRBD1
CDR3 length: 14
J gene: TRBJ1-2
clone size: -
CDR3 protein: CASSPGTGRGGYTF
CDR3 DNA: TGTGCCAGCAGCCCCGGGACAGGGCGGGGTGGCTACACCTTC

V gene: TRBV4-2
D gene: -
CDR3 length: 14
J gene: TRBJ2-2
clone size: -
CDR3 protein: CASSPQGNTGELFF
CDR3 DNA: TGTGCCAGCAGCCCACAGGGGAACACCGGGGAGCTGTTTTTT

V gene: TRBV6-2/TRBV6-3
D gene: -
CDR3 length: 15
J gene: TRBJ2-5
clone size: -
CDR3 protein: CASSLGLLLGGTQYF
CDR3 DNA: TGTGCCAGCAGTCTGGGACTCCTCCTCGGTGGGACCCAGTACTTC

V gene: TRBV7-3
D gene: -
CDR3 length: 15
J gene: TRBJ2-1
clone size: -
CDR3 protein: CASSPGRLSYNEQFF
CDR3 DNA: TGTGCCAGCAGCCCAGGGAGGTTATCCTACAATGAGCAGTTCTTC

V gene: TRBV7-8
D gene: -
CDR3 length: 15
J gene: TRBJ2-7
clone size: -
CDR3 protein: CASSLIPAVPYEQYF
CDR3 DNA: TGTGCCAGCAGCTTAATCCCCGCGGTGCCCTACGAGCAGTACTTC

V gene: TRBV7-9
D gene: -
CDR3 length: 15
J gene: TRBJ1-2
clone size: few
CDR3 protein: CASSPLEGHFYGYTF
CDR3 DNA: TGTGCCAGCAGCCCCTTAGAGGGACACTTCTATGGCTACACCTTC

V gene: TRBV27
D gene: -
CDR3 length: 11
J gene: TRBJ1-1
clone size: -
CDR3 protein: CASRSTGEAFF
CDR3 DNA: TGTGCCAGCAGGTCAACAGGGGAAGCTTTCTTT

V gene: TRBV5-6
D gene: TRBD1
CDR3 length: 17
J gene: TRBJ2-3
clone size: -
CDR3 protein: CASSLRLLTGGRDTQYF
CDR3 DNA: TGTGCCAGCAGCTTGCGCCTTTTAACAGGGGGAAGAGATACGCAGTATTTT

V gene: TRBV5-4
D gene: -
CDR3 length: 16
J gene: TRBJ2-7
clone size: -
CDR3 protein: CASSRSAGRDTHEQYF
CDR3 DNA: TGTGCCAGCAGCAGGTCCGCCGGCAGGGACACCCACGAGCAGTACTTC

V gene: TRBV12-3/TRBV12-4
D gene: TRBD2
CDR3 length: 13
J gene: TRBJ2-7
clone size: -
CDR3 protein: CASSASGGYQRYF
CDR3 DNA: TGTGCCAGCAGCGCGAGCGGGGGTTACCAGCGGTACTTC

V gene: TRBV6-1
D gene: TRBD1
CDR3 length: 14
J gene: TRBJ1-1
clone size: -
CDR3 protein: CASSEDRVRTEAFF
CDR3 DNA: TGTGCCAGCAGTGAGGACAGGGTGCGCACTGAAGCTTTCTTT